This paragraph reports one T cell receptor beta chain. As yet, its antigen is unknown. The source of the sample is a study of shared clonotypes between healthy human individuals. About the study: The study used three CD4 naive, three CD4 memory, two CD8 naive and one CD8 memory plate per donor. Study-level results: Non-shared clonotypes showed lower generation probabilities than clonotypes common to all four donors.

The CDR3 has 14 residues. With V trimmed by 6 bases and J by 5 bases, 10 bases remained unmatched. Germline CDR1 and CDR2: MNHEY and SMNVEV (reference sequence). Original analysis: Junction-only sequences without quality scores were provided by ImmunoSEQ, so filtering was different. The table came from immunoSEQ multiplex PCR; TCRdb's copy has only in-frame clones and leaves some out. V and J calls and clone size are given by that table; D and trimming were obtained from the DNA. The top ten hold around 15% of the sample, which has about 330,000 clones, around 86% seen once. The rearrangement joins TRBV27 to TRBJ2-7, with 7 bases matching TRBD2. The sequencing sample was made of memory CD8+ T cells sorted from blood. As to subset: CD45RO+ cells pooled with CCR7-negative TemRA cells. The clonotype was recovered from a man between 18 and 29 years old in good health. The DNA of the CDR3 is TGTGCCAGCAGCTCCGAACTTGGGGGGGACGAGCAGTACTTC. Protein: CASSSELGGDEQYF.